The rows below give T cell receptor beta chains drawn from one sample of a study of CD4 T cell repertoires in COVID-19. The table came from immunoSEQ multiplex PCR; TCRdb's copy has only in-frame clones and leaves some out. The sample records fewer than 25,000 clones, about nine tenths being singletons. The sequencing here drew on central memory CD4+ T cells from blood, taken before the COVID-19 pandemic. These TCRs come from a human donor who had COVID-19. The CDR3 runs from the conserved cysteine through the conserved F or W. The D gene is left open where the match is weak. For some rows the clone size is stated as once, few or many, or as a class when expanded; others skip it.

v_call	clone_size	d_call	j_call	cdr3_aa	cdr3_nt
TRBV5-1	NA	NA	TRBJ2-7	CASSPGQNEQYF	TGCGCCAGCAGCCCCGGACAGAACGAGCAGTACTTC
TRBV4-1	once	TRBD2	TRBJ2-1	CASSQDAAGVNNEQFF	TGCGCCAGCAGCCAAGATGCAGCGGGGGTAAACAATGAGCAGTTCTTC
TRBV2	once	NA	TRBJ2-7	CASSDSLYEQYF	TGTGCCAGCAGTGACTCCTTATACGAGCAGTACTTC
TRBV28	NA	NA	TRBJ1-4	CASTTSTNEKLFF	TGTGCCAGCACCACATCAACTAATGAAAAACTGTTTTTT
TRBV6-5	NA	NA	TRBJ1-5	CASSAQGVGQPQHF	TGTGCCAGCAGTGCACAGGGAGTTGGTCAGCCCCAGCATTTT
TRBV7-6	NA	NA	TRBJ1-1	CASSSDTNTEAFF	TGTGCCAGCAGCTCTGACACCAACACTGAAGCTTTCTTT
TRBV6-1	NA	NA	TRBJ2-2	CASMIVQATGELFF	TGTGCCAGCATGATCGTCCAGGCTACCGGGGAGCTGTTTTTT
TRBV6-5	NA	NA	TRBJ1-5	CASRSTGSGVPQHF	TGTGCCAGCCGCTCTACAGGGTCGGGCGTGCCCCAGCATTTT
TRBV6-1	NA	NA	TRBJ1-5	CASSDKSWSQPQHF	TGTGCCAGCAGTGATAAGTCGTGGAGTCAGCCCCAGCATTTT
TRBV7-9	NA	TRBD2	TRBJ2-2	CASSPRTSAANTGELFF	TGTGCCAGCAGCCCCCGGACTAGCGCTGCGAACACCGGGGAGCTGTTTTTT
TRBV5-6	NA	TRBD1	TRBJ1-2	CASSSPLQGVSNYGYTF	TGTGCCAGCAGCTCTCCCCTTCAGGGGGTTTCCAACTATGGCTACACCTTC
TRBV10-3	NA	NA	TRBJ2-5	CAISESALGETQYF	TGTGCCATCAGTGAGTCGGCCCTCGGGGAGACCCAGTACTTC
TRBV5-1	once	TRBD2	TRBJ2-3	CASSLAGGPSDTQYF	TGCGCCAGCAGCTTGGCGGGAGGGCCGTCGGATACGCAGTATTTT
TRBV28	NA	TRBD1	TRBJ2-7	CASTRGQAYEQYF	TGTGCCAGCACCCGGGGACAGGCATACGAGCAGTACTTC
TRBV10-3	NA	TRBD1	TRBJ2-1	CAISKLEQGAPDASYNEQFF	TGTGCCATCAGCAAACTGGAACAGGGGGCCCCCGACGCCTCCTACAATGAGCAGTTCTTC
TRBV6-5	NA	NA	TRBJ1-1	CASSFDRRGAAFF	TGTGCCAGCAGTTTCGACCGCAGGGGTGCCGCTTTCTTT
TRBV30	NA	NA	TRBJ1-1	CAWRGLGNTEAFF	TGTGCCTGGAGGGGACTGGGTAACACTGAAGCTTTCTTT
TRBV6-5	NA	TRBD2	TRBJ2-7	CASRRGAKLYEQYF	TGTGCCAGCAGGCGGGGGGCAAAATTATACGAGCAGTACTTC
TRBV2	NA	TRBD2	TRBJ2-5	CASSETAGRAGTQYF	TGTGCCAGCAGTGAAACAGCGGGGAGGGCCGGGACCCAGTACTTC
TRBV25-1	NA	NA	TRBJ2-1	CASARPAEYNEQFF	TGTGCCAGCGCACGCCCAGCGGAATACAATGAGCAGTTCTTC
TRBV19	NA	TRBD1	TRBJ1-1	CASSIAFRQGVTEAFF	TGTGCCAGTAGTATAGCCTTCCGGCAGGGGGTGACTGAAGCTTTCTTT
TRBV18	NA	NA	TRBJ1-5	CASSPFNRESNQPQHF	TGTGCCAGCTCACCGTTTAACAGGGAGAGCAATCAGCCCCAGCATTTT
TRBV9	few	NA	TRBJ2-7	CASSPRWGDRQYF	TGTGCCAGCAGCCCCCGGTGGGGGGATCGGCAGTACTTC
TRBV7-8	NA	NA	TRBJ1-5	CASSLSDRNQPQHF	TGTGCCAGCAGCTTATCAGACAGAAATCAGCCCCAGCATTTT
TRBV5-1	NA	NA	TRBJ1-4	CASSWGPSSTNEKLFF	TGCGCCAGCAGCTGGGGGCCTTCCTCAACTAATGAAAAACTGTTTTTT
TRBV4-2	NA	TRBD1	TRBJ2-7	CASSQNPGQGFYEQYF	TGTGCCAGCAGCCAAAATCCGGGACAGGGATTTTACGAGCAGTACTTC
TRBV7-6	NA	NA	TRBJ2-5	CASRIWDRGSLAGVAKETQYF	TGTGCCAGCAGGATCTGGGACAGGGGGTCTCTAGCGGGAGTTGCCAAAGAGACCCAGTACTTC
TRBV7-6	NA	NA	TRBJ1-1	CASSRDTNTEAFF	TGTGCCAGCAGCCGGGACACGAACACTGAAGCTTTCTTT
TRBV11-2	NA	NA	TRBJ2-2	CASSLLLADTGELFF	TGTGCCAGCAGCTTGCTACTAGCAGACACCGGGGAGCTGTTTTTT
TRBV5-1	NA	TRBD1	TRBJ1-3	CASSLSTGGSGNTIYF	TGCGCCAGCAGCTTGTCGACAGGGGGCTCTGGAAACACCATATATTTT
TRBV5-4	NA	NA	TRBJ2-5	CASSFGGGLQETQYF	TGTGCCAGCAGCTTCGGAGGGGGCCTCCAAGAGACCCAGTACTTC
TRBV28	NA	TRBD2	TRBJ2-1	CASGFSRGGYRNEQFF	TGTGCCAGCGGATTCTCTCGGGGGGGGTATCGGAATGAGCAGTTCTTC
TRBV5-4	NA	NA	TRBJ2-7	CASSFPFGDEQYF	TGTGCCAGCAGCTTTCCCTTCGGGGACGAGCAGTACTTC
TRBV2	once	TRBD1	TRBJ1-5	CASSGQGSGQPQHF	TGTGCCAGCAGTGGACAGGGGTCCGGACAGCCCCAGCATTTT
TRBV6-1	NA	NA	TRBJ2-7	CASSVQTYEQYF	TGTGCCAGCAGTGTCCAGACCTACGAGCAGTACTTC
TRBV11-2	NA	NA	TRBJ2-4	CASSLDHRTENIQYF	TGTGCCAGCAGCTTAGATCATAGGACAGAAAACATTCAGTACTTC
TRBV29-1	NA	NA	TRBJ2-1	CSVGRDTYNEQFF	TGCAGCGTTGGAAGGGACACCTACAATGAGCAGTTCTTC
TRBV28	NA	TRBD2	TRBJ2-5	CASSLGGIQTQYF	TGTGCCAGCAGTTTGGGAGGGATACAGACCCAGTACTTC
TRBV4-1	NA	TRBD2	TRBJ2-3	CASSVQRGVGDTQYF	TGCGCCAGCAGCGTGCAGCGGGGGGTTGGAGATACGCAGTATTTT
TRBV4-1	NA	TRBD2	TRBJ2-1	CASSPGTSGANEQFF	TGCGCCAGCAGCCCCGGGACTAGCGGGGCCAATGAGCAGTTCTTC
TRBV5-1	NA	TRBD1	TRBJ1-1	CASSLTGDYTEAFF	TGCGCCAGCAGCTTGACAGGGGACTACACTGAAGCTTTCTTT
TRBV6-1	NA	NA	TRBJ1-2	CASSGPETFNYGYTF	TGTGCCAGCAGTGGCCCAGAAACCTTTAACTATGGCTACACCTTC